The clone carrying this T cell receptor (beta chain) was detected a few times. Its antigen is currently unknown. The data belong to a study of identical twins. Germline-derived CDR1 and CDR2 are SNHLY and FYNNEI. The CDR3 spans 14 residues. V shed 0 bases and J shed 6 bases, with 9 bases lying between them. TCRdb re-called the 5' RACE reads with MiXCR, one entry per CDR3 protein. The sample contains under 1 million distinct CDR3 sequences, 9% to 15% of which appear only once. Whole-study results and caveats: Memory repertoires showed no such pattern, whereas abundant cord blood beta clonotypes carried fewer insertions.

Healthy Caucasians provided all donations. The sample also formed part of further work on yellow fever vaccine responses in identical twins.

V gene TRBV2 combines with J gene TRBJ2-1; D not certain. The TCR was taken from a woman aged 18-29 years in good health. Material for sequencing was PBMCs. For the CDR3, the DNA is TGTGCCAGCAGTGAAGCAAGTTTCGGCAATGAGCAGTTCTTC. This encodes CASSEASFGNEQFF.